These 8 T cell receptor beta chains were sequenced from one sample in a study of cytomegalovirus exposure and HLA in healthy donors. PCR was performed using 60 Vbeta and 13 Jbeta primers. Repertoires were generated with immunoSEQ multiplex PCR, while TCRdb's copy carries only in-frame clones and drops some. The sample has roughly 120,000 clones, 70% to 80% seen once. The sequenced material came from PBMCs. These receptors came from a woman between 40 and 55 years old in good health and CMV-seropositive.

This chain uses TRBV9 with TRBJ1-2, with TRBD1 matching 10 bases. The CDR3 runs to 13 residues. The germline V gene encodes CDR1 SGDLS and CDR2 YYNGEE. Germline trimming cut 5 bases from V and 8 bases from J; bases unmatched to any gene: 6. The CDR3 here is CASRADRGNGYTF. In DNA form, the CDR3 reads TGTGCCAGCAGAGCGGACAGGGGGAACGGCTACACCTTC.

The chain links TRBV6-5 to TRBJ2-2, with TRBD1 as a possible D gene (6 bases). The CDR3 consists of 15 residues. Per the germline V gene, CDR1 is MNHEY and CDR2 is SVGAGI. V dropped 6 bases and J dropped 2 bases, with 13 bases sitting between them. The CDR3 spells CASSPHRANTGELFF. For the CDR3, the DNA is TGTGCCAGCAGCCCCCACAGGGCCAACACCGGGGAGCTGTTTTTT.

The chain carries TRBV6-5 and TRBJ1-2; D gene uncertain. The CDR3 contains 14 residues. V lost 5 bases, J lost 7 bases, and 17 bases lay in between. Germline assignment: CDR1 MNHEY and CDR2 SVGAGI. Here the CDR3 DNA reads TGTGCCAGCAGTGGCGCGACATTCATCCTTGGCTACACCTTC. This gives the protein CASSGATFILGYTF.

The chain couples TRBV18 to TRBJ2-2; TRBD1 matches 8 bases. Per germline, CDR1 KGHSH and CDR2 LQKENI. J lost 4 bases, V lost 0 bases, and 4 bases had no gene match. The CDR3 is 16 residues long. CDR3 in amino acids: CASSPPTGVGTGELFF. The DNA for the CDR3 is TGTGCCAGCTCACCACCGACAGGGGTCGGCACCGGGGAGCTGTTTTTT.

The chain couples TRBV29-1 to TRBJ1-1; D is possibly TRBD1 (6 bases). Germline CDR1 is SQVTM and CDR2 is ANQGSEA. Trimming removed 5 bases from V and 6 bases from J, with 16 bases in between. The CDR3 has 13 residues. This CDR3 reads CSVSNRVGAEAFF. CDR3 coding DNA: TGCAGCGTTTCTAACAGGGTTGGGGCTGAAGCTTTCTTT.

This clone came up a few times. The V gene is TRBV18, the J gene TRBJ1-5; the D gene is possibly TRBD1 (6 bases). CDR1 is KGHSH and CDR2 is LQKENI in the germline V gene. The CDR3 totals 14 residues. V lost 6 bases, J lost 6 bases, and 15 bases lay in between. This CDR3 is CASSIQGGAQPQHF. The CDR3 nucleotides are TGTGCCAGCTCCATACAGGGTGGTGCTCAGCCCCAGCATTTT. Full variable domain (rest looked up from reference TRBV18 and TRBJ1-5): NAGVMQNPRHLVRRRGQEARLRCSPMKGHSHVYWYRQLPEEGLKFMVYLQKENIIDESGMPKERFSAEFPKEGPSILRIQQVVRGDSAAYFCASSIQGGAQPQHFGDGTRLSIL.

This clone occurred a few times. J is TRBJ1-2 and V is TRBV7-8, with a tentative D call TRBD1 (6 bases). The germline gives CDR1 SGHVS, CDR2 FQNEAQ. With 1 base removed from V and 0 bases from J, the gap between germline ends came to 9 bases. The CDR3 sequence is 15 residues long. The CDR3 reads CASSLEAGANYGYTF. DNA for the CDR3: TGTGCCAGCAGCTTAGAGGCAGGGGCTAACTATGGCTACACCTTC.

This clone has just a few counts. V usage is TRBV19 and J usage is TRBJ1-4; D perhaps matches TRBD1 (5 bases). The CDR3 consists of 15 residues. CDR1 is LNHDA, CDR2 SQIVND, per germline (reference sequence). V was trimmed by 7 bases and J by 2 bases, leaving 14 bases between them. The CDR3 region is CASTSPGDTNEKLFF. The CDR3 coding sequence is TGTGCCAGTACCAGCCCGGGGGACACTAATGAAAAACTGTTTTTT.